What follows is one TCR beta chain and its context. These data belong to a study of blood T cell repertoires in COVID-19. Overall study: COVID-19 samples from acute and convalescent phases originated in the United States, Italy and Spain.

The germline V gene has CDR1 MNHNY and CDR2 SVGAGI (reference sequence). The CDR3 contains 14 residues. Trimming stripped 2 bases from V and 8 bases from J, with 12 bases between. In the original workflow: Estimated nucleated cell counts came from reference gene primer amplification. The data were produced by immunoSEQ multiplex PCR, yet TCRdb's version contains in-frame clones alone and is incomplete. V, J and clone size reflect that table, while D and trimming were determined from the DNA. There are more than 95,000 clones in the sample; 80% to 90% occur only once, and approximately 3.5% lies in the top ten.

This rearrangement joins TRBV6-6 to TRBJ1-4; D is possibly TRBD1 (5 bases). The sequenced sample was peripheral blood. This clonotype originated in a woman aged 60-70 years with acute or convalescent COVID-19. The CDR3, as DNA: TGTGCCAGCAGTTACGGGGCTCTGAACGAAAAACTGTTTTTT. It specifies CASSYGALNEKLFF.